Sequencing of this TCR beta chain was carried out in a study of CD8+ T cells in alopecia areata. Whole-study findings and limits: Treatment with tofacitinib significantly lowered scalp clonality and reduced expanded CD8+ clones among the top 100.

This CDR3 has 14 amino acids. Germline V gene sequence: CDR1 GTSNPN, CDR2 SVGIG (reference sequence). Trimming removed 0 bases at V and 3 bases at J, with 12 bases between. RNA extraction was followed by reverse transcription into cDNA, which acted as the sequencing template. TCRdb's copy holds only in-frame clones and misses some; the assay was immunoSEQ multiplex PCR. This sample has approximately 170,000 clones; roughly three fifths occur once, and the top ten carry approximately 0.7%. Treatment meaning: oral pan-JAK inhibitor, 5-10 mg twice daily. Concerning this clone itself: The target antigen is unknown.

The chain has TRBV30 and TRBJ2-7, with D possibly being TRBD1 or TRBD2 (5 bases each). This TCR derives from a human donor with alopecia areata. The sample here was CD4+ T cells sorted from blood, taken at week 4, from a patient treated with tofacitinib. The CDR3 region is CAWSVPGPLYEQYF. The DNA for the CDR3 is TGTGCCTGGAGTGTACCGGGGCCTCTCTACGAGCAGTACTTC.